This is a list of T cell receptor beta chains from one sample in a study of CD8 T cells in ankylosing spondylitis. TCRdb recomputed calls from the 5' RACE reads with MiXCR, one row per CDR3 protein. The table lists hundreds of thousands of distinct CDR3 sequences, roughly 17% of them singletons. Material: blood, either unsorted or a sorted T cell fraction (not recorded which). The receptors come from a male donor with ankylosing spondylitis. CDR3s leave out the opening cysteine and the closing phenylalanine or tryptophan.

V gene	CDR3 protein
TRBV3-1	ASSLGSGSRIRGIY
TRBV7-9	ASSLAQGAEQF
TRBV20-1	SAPRGIGNTIY
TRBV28	ASGLDRARKETQY
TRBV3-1	ASSQEFRLAGRNEQF
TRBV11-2	ASSWGPEQF
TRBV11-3	ASSSGVTGRTEAF
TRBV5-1	ASSHDATNEKLF
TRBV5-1	ASSPDPSTDTQY
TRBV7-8	ASGGAWDTGELF
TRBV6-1	ASSRRPDDTQY
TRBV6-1	ASRGEGQINTGELF
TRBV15	ATSKGRFLEPPYEQY
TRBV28	ASSLRGHEQY
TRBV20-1	SARWGLGLNEQF
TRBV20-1	SVLKGAEAEAF
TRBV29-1	SAGGQGRTEAF
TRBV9	ASSVGQGVGGYT
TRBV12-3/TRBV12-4	ASSLGRNRDRLYEQY
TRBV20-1	SARDPTGGQPQH
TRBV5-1	ASSPVGGYGYT
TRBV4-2	ASSHGQGGDRTDTQY
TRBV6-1	ASNTGRNRGEAF
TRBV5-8	ASSLESTSEQF
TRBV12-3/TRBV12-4	ASSARQGLPAGNTIY
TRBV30	AWSVAGDSPLH